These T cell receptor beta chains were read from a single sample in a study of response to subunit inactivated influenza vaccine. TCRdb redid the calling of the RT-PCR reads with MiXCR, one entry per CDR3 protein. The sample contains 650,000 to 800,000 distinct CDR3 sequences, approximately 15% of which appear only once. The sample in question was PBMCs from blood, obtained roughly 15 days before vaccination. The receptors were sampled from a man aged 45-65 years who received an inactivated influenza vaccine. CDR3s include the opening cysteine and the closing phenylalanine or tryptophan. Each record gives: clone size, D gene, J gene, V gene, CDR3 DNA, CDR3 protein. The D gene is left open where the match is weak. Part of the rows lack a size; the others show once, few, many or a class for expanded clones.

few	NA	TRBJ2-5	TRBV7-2	TGTGCCAGCAGCCAGGGGCAGCGAGAGACCCAGTACTTC	CASSQGQRETQYF
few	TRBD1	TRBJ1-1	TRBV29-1	TGCAGCGTTGAATACAACAGGGGTTACACTGAAGCTTTCTTT	CSVEYNRGYTEAFF
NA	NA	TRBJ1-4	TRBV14	TGTGCCAGCAGCCAAAGGGGGAGGTACCCTGAAAAACTGTTTTTT	CASSQRGRYPEKLFF
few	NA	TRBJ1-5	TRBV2	TGTGCCAGCAGTCAGGGTTCTAGGCAGCCCCAGCATTTT	CASSQGSRQPQHF
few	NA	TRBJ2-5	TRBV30	TGTGCCTGGAGCGCAGGGTACTACAGGGTGGGAGGGTTAGAGACCCAGTACTTC	CAWSAGYYRVGGLETQYF
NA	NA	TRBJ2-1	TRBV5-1	TGCGCCAGCAGCTTGGGCCCCTCGCGCAATGAGCAGTTCTTC	CASSLGPSRNEQFF
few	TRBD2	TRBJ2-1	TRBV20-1	TGCAGTGCCGTACCCGCTAGCGGGGGGGCTTATGAGCAGTTCTTC	CSAVPASGGAYEQFF
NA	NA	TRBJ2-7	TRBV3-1	TGTGCCAGCAGCCAGCTCCGGGACTCCCGCTACGAGCAGTACTTC	CASSQLRDSRYEQYF
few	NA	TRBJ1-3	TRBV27	TGTGCCAGCAGTTTATCATCCCCGGTGGTGGGAAACACCATATATTTT	CASSLSSPVVGNTIYF
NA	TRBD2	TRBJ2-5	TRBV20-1	TGCAGTGCTTTCAGCGGGGGCGACGGGGAGACCCAGTACTTC	CSAFSGGDGETQYF
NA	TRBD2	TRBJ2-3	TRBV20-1	TGCAGTGCTTCCGCCCTGCGGGGGGGCCTAACAGATACGCAGTATTTT	CSASALRGGLTDTQYF
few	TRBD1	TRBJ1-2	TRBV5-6	TGTGCCAGCAGCGTACTACAGGGGAACTATGGCTACACCTTC	CASSVLQGNYGYTF
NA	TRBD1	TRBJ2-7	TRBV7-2	TGTGCCAGCAGCTTAACCTCGGGACAGGGGCGCTACGAGCAGTACTTC	CASSLTSGQGRYEQYF
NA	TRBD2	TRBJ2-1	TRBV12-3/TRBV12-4	TGTGCCAGCAGTGGCCCTAGCGGGCTGGGGCGGGTTGAGCAGTTCTTC	CASSGPSGLGRVEQFF
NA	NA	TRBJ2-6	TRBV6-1	TGTGCCAGCAGACTACAGAGAACCGGGGCCAACGTCCTGACTTTC	CASRLQRTGANVLTF
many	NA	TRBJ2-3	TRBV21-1	TGTGCCAGCAACCCTTCCAAGACCGGGGCGTATTTT	CASNPSKTGAYF
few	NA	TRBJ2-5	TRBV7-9	TGTGCCAGCAGCCGGGACTCAGGGTCCCAAGAGACCCAGTACTTC	CASSRDSGSQETQYF
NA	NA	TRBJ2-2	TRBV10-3	TGTGCCATCAGTGAGGTGGGGGACGCGAACACCGGGGAGCTGTTTTTT	CAISEVGDANTGELFF
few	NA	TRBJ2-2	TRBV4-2	TGTGCCAGCAGCAAAGCGACTTTCAACACCGGGGAGCTGTTTTTT	CASSKATFNTGELFF
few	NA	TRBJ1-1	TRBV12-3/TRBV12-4	TGTGCCAGCAGTTTGGAGACCGGGGGCTCTGAAGCTTTCTTT	CASSLETGGSEAFF
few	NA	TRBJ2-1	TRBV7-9	TGTGCCAGCAGCTTAGAGGGGAGTGCGGGTAGCAATGAGCAGTTCTTC	CASSLEGSAGSNEQFF
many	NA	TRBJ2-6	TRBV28	TGTGCCAGCAGTATGAGACAGGTTAGCTCTGGGGCCAACGTCCTGACTTTC	CASSMRQVSSGANVLTF
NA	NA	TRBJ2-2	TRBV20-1	TGCAGTGCTCGAAGGGACACCCTTGCGAACACCGGGGAGCTGTTTTTT	CSARRDTLANTGELFF
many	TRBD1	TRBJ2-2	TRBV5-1	TGCGCCAGCAGCTTGGTGGGACAGGGGAACACCGGGGAGCTGTTTTTT	CASSLVGQGNTGELFF
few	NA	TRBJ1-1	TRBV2	TGTGCCAGCAGTGAGCTTCCGGCCTCCGTCGGGACTGAAGCTTTCTTT	CASSELPASVGTEAFF
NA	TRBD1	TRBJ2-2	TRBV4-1	TGCGCCAGCAGCCTAACCGGGACAGGGGGCGTCGGGGAGCTGTTTTTT	CASSLTGTGGVGELFF
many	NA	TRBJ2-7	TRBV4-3	TGCGCCAGCAGCCAAGTGGCTAAGGCCTACGAGCAGTACTTC	CASSQVAKAYEQYF
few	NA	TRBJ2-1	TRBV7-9	TGTGCCAGCAGCTCTTTGGGACGGGGGAGCTCCTACAATGAGCAGTTCTTC	CASSSLGRGSSYNEQFF
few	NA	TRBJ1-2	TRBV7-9	TGTGCCAGCAGCCGGGCCGCCGCTCGTGGCTACACCTTC	CASSRAAARGYTF
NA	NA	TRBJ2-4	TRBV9	TGTGCCAGCAGCCCAGACGGGTTAGGGGGGAACATTCAGTACTTC	CASSPDGLGGNIQYF
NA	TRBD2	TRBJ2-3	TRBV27	TGTGCCAGCGGGGAAGTTAGCGGGGTTGAGGGGACGCAGTATTTT	CASGEVSGVEGTQYF
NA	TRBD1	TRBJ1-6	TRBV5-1	TGCGCCAGCACATCGCGGACAGGCGATAATTCACCCCTCCACTTT	CASTSRTGDNSPLHF
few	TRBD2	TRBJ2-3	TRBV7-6	TGTGCCAGCAGCTTAGCGGGCGGGAGGGATCGGACAGATACGCAGTATTTT	CASSLAGGRDRTDTQYF
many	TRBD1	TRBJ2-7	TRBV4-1	TGCGCCAGCAGCCAAGACTTGGACAGGCTGACATCCTACGAGCAGTACTTC	CASSQDLDRLTSYEQYF
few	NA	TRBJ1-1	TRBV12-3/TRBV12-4	TGTGCCAGCAGTTTCCGGGGGGGGGCGCGGAACACTGAAGCTTTCTTT	CASSFRGGARNTEAFF
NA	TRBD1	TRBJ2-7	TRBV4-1	TGCGCCAGCAGCCAGCCGGGACAGAGACCCTACGAGCAGTACTTC	CASSQPGQRPYEQYF
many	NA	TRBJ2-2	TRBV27	TGTGCCAGCAGTTTAGAGTCCGGGGAGCTGTTTTTT	CASSLESGELFF
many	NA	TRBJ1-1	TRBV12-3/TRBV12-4	TGTGCCAGCAGTTTACGCTTCACTGAAGCTTTCTTT	CASSLRFTEAFF
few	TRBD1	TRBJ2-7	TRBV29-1	TGCAGCGTTCCCACTGAACGGGACAGGAGCTCCTACGAGCAGTACTTC	CSVPTERDRSSYEQYF
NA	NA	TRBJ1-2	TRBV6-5	TGTGCCAGGAGGGGGTCCTATGGCTACACCTTC	CARRGSYGYTF
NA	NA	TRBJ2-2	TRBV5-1	TGCGCCAGCAGAGTCACAGGGCCCACCGGGGAGCTGTTTTTT	CASRVTGPTGELFF
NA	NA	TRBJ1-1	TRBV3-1	TGTGCCAGCAGCCAAGAGGGAACGGCCATCCCTTTCTTT	CASSQEGTAIPFF
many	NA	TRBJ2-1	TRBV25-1	TGTGCCAGCAGTTTTCACAGGGCGAAGTCCTACAATGAGCAGTTCTTC	CASSFHRAKSYNEQFF